This T cell receptor beta chain is drawn from a study of response to subunit inactivated influenza vaccine. Study outcomes and limitations: Authors suggested each seasonal flu vaccination may recruit only limited numbers of new T cells.

Points on this clonotype: Its antigen is unidentified.

The V gene lost 0 bases and the J gene lost 3 bases, with 6 bases spanning the gap. Germline assignment: CDR1 MNHEY and CDR2 SVGAGI. The CDR3 is made up of 15 amino acids. One entry per CDR3 protein results from TCRdb running MiXCR on the RT-PCR reads. The table lists 600,000 to 850,000 distinct CDR3 sequences, 12% to 15% of them singletons, with approximately 7.6% in the top ten. The rearrangement joins TRBV6-5 to TRBJ1-6, with D possibly TRBD1 on 6 matching bases. Sequenced material: PBMCs from blood, taken roughly 15 days before vaccination. This clonotype was sampled from a man aged 50-59 years who received an inactivated influenza vaccine. The CDR3 bases are TGTGCCAGCAGTTACTCGGACAGCTATAATTCACCCCTCCACTTT. Translated, it gives CASSYSDSYNSPLHF.